The text below deals with one T cell receptor beta chain. This receptor's antigen is unknown. No base quality values were provided; no much bigger clone lies one nucleotide off. Library method: the immunoSEQ multiplex PCR assay. Rearranged TCR beta chain sequences were amplified using the hsTCRB Kit according to the manufacturer's protocol. Sequencing of TCRB libraries was carried out on an Illumina MiSeq. Per the authors' processing: Demultiplexing, trimming and gene mapping were performed with the kit vendor's proprietary platform. Entries here come from immuneACCESS through TCRdb and include only in-frame sequences with V and J called. Some clones fail to appear in such tables; in the studies checked, an unresolved V gene covers under half of the shortfall, and the cause of the remainder is unknown. V, J and clone size were drawn from that table, and D and trimming were deduced from the DNA. The sample table shows tens of thousands of clones, and roughly 82% are seen once. Clones ranked in the top ten supply 18% of the sample.

The record originates from a study of a mutant IDH1 vaccine in newly diagnosed glioma listed by TCRdb under 2021. Regarding the research as a whole: Vaccination started 4-6 weeks after radiotherapy alone, or was given together with temozolomide cycles in the groups whose treatment included chemotherapy. Of the 32 patients who were treated, about 60% were male and around 38% were female, and the mean age was about 40 years. Prior to enrollment, standard therapy consisting of radiotherapy alone, temozolomide alone, or radiochemotherapy with temozolomide had been administered to patients, with the combination being received by most patients. Visit V12 was the week-35 safety follow-up and visit V13 was the week-47 end of study. Six visits were used for peripheral blood collection: V03 (baseline), V05, V07, V10, V12 and V13. Longitudinal TCRB deep sequencing was performed for 25 to 30 treated patients wherever samples were available for exploratory analyses.

The time point label for this specimen denotes: week 47, end of study. Each vaccine dose was 300 ug of a 20-mer mutant IDH1 peptide in Montanide, given subcutaneously with topical imiquimod. Patients were given eight vaccinations, in weeks 1, 3, 5, 7, 11, 15, 19 and 23, which matched visits V03 through V10. Donors had newly diagnosed WHO grade 3 or 4 IDH1-mutant astrocytomas with loss of nuclear ATRX. The samples were drawn from NOA16, a multicentre, single-arm, open-label phase I trial in Germany that tested a mutant IDH1 peptide vaccine in humans for the first time. Genomic DNA for TCRB sequencing was isolated from EDTA blood with the DNeasy Blood and Tissue Kit. For CDR1 and CDR2, the germline V gene lists ENHRY and SYGVKD. Unmatched junction bases come to 10, with V trimmed by 4 bases and J by 6 bases. The CDR3 goes from the cysteine to the phenylalanine over 17 residues. The kept DNA is CDR3 alone, 51 bases in frame from the first base.

The study at large found these results: Changes in the top peripheral T cell clonotypes picked up by TCRB sequencing did not appear to be linked to pseudoprogression. PBMC samples for TCRB deep sequencing were selected based on availability. According to the authors, sample limitations meant that analyses of patient blood samples could not be reproduced. Across multiple MHC alleles, vaccine-induced immune responses were seen in approximately 93% of patients.

The clonotype originates from a man aged 18-30 years with glioma. Some clones in this sample may be carry-over from other donors' samples. The chain was built from TRBV10-3 and TRBJ2-1, with 12 bases matching TRBD1. This specimen was PBMCs, taken from a glioma patient whose treatment included an IDH1 peptide vaccine. The CDR3 reads as follows: CAISGGQGALIGNEQFF. The DNA reads TGTGCCATCAGTGGGGGACAGGGGGCCCTTATCGGCAATGAGCAGTTCTTC.